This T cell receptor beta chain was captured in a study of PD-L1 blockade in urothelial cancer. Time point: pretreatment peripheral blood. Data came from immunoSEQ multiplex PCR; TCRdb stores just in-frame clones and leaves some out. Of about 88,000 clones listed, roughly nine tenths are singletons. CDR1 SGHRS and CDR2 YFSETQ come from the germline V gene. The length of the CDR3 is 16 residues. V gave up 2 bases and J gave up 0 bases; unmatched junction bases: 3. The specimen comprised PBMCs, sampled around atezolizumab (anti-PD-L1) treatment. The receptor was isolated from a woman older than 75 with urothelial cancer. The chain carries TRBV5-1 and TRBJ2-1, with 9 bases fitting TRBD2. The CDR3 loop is CASSLASGVSYNEQFF. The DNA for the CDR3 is TGCGCCAGCAGCTTAGCTAGCGGGGTCTCCTACAATGAGCAGTTCTTC.